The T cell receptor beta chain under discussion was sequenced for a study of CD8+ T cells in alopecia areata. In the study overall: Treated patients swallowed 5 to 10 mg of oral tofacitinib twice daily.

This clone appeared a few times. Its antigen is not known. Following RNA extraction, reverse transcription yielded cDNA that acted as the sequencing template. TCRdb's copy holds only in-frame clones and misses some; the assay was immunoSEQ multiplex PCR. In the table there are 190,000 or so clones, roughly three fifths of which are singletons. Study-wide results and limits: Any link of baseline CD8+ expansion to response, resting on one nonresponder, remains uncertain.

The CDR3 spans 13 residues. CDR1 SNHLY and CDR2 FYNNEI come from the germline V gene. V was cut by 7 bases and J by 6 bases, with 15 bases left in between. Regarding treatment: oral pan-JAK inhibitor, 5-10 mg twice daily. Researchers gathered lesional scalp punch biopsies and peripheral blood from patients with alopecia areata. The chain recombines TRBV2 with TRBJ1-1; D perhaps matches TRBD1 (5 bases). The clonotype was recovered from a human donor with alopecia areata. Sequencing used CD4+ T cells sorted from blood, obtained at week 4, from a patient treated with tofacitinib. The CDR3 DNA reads TGTGCCAGCACTAAGGGGCAAAAGCCTGAAGCTTTCTTT. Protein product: CASTKGQKPEAFF.